The T cell receptor beta chain under discussion was sequenced for a study of blood T cell repertoires in COVID-19. Turning to the study itself: The cDNA or gDNA used as material had been derived from T cells, B-cell-depleted T cells, or PBMCs.

This clone was seen a few times. Here immunoSEQ multiplex PCR was the method, and the copy in TCRdb shows in-frame clones only, minus some. Here the sample spans roughly 150,000 clones, over 65% being singletons. Between the trimmed V and J ends, which lost 7 bases and 0 bases, there was a span of 13 bases. Germline V gene sequence: CDR1 SEHNR, CDR2 FQNEAQ (reference sequence). The CDR3 contains 15 residues. The cohort comprised adults aged about 18 to 90 years residing in some 24 US areas. Cohort assignment relied on participant-reported clinical history. Two negative PCRs, clearance, or symptom resolution characterized the recovered Cohort 3 donors.

The source of this sequence is a woman aged 45-59 years who had recovered from COVID-19. The rearrangement links TRBV7-9 to TRBJ2-1, with a weak D call TRBD2 (5 bases). Sequencing used PBMCs or T cells enriched from blood (not recorded which). The CDR3 is CASMSRGSSYNEQFF. CDR3 sequence (DNA): TGTGCCAGCATGAGCCGGGGAAGCTCCTACAATGAGCAGTTCTTC.